Listed below are T cell receptor beta chains from one sample, sequenced in a study of blood T cells in healthy people across ages. MiXCR, run by TCRdb on the 5' RACE reads, gives a single entry per CDR3 protein. The repertoire holds about 970,000 distinct CDR3 sequences, with just over 50% as singletons. Sequencing was performed on blood. These receptors were obtained from a woman aged 60-75 years in good health. The conserved cysteine and the conserved F or W are not part of the CDR3 here. The order of the fields is D gene, V gene, CDR3 protein. The D gene is left open where the match is weak.

.	TRBV15	ATSRDRGSQNIQY
.	TRBV29-1	GAGVNTDTQY
.	TRBV6-6	ASSYSSRGVLEQY
TRBD2	TRBV28	ASRPIAGGPEFNEQF
.	TRBV6-2/TRBV6-3	ASSYSGRTVYEQY
TRBD2	TRBV11-2	ASSLRAPTSGRPDTQY
TRBD2	TRBV6-2/TRBV6-3	ASSYYHASGSTDTQY
TRBD1	TRBV24-1	ATSSGTGSEKLF
.	TRBV7-9	ASMRGEGRNEQY
.	TRBV9	ASSVIRSEQF
.	TRBV6-2/TRBV6-3	ASSPPWRGDQPQH
TRBD2	TRBV25-1	ASSATSGRKGISYNEQF
TRBD1	TRBV6-5	ASRPGQGAIEQY
TRBD1	TRBV20-1	SAARGLTEAF
TRBD1	TRBV7-2	ASSSSPRTGGHYEQY
TRBD2	TRBV10-2	ASDKGLANAGNNEQF
.	TRBV3-1	ARGGWLPSYEQY
TRBD2	TRBV29-1	SAPPGAGDRDTQY
TRBD2	TRBV20-1	SASRGGGTYEQY
TRBD1	TRBV11-2	ASSSPVRQGNEQF
.	TRBV6-6	ASSSLSDEQF
TRBD1	TRBV20-1	SAPQGAIIGNTEAF
.	TRBV20-1	SARSPGVNQPQH
.	TRBV20-1	SAEEGVYGYT
TRBD2	TRBV28	ATARGSSGSGGEQF
TRBD1	TRBV15	ATSGGQPGPDTQY
TRBD2	TRBV7-7	ASSPGLAGAGYNEQY
TRBD1	TRBV11-1	ASSLGTLDRVYSKESYEQY
.	TRBV5-6	ASSLRSFSAGIRHEQF
.	TRBV2	ASIGAGRTYNEQF